The 23 T cell receptor beta chains below come from one sample, sequenced in a study of shared clonotypes between healthy human individuals. CD45RO-negative CD8 cells positively selected for CCR7 made up the naive population, which excluded terminally differentiated effector memory CD45RA+ cells. Clones were sequenced by immunoSEQ multiplex PCR, and TCRdb holds only the in-frame ones, with some missing. This sample has around 1.9 million clones, with about 94% found just once. Sequencing was performed on naive CD8+ T cells from PBMCs. The receptor set was obtained from a man aged 18 to 30 in good health. Some clones in this sample may be carry-over from other donors' samples.

The chain is built from TRBV4-1 and TRBJ2-7, with D possibly TRBD1 on 5 matching bases. From germline, CDR1 is MGHRA and CDR2 YSYEKL. The CDR3 runs to 13 residues. With 1 base removed from V and 3 bases from J, the gap between germline ends came to 7 bases. CDR3 sequence (DNA): TGCGCCAGCAGCCAAGCCCAGGGCTACGAGCAGTACTTC. Its translation is CASSQAQGYEQYF.

The V call is TRBV28, the J call TRBJ1-5; D not resolved. Trimming removed 2 bases at V and 4 bases at J, with 9 bases between. The CDR3 runs to 14 residues. The V gene's germline CDR1 is MDHEN and CDR2 SYDVKM. The CDR3 reads CASSLDLGNQPQHF. CDR3 in DNA: TGTGCCAGCAGTTTAGACTTGGGTAATCAGCCCCAGCATTTT.

The V and J genes are TRBV5-1 and TRBJ1-4; D is uncertain. The length of the CDR3 is 16 residues. Trimming removed 4 bases at V and 2 bases at J, with 15 bases between. The germline V gene encodes CDR1 SGHRS and CDR2 YFSETQ. DNA for the CDR3: TGCGCCAGCAGCCCCCGACCGGGATCCACTAATGAAAAACTGTTTTTT. Translating it yields CASSPRPGSTNEKLFF.

The CDR3 bases are TGTGCCAGCAGCCCCCCGTCGGGCTCGACTAATGAAAAACTGTTTTTT. Translating gives CASSPPSGSTNEKLFF. The rearrangement uses TRBV7-9 and TRBJ1-4; D gene uncertain. Germline-derived CDR1 and CDR2 are SEHNR and FQNEAQ (reference sequence). Trimming shortened V by 5 bases and J by 2 bases, and 15 bases separated the two germline ends. The CDR3 covers 16 residues. Full variable domain (remainder filled in from reference TRBV7-9 and TRBJ1-4): DTGVSQNPRHKITKRGQNVTFRCDPISEHNRLYWYRQTLGQGPEFLTYFQNEAQLEKSRLLSDRFSAERPKGSFSTLEIQRTEQGDSAMYLCASSPPSGSTNEKLFFGSGTQLSVL.

The genes are TRBV19 and TRBJ2-7; 7 bases align to TRBD1. Germline CDR1 reads LNHDA; CDR2 reads SQIVND (reference sequence). The J segment lost 2 bases and the V segment lost 5 bases, leaving 3 bases of the junction unmatched. This CDR3 is built from 13 residues. The DNA of the CDR3 is TGTGCCAGTAGTGAAGGGACAGCCTACGAGCAGTACTTC. Its translation: CASSEGTAYEQYF. Full variable domain (outside the CDR3, taken from reference TRBV19 and TRBJ2-7): DGGITQSPKYLFRKEGQNVTLSCEQNLNHDAMYWYRQDPGQGLRLIYYSQIVNDFQKGDIAEGYSVSREKKESFPLTVTSAQKNPTAFYLCASSEGTAYEQYFGPGTRLTVT.

Comments on this clone: Different DNA sequences within this sample yield the same CDR3. The CDR3 loop is CASSLGTSGINEQFF. The CDR3 coding sequence is TGCGCCAGCAGTCTCGGGACTAGCGGGATCAATGAGCAGTTCTTC. The rearrangement uses TRBV4-3 and TRBJ2-1; 13 bases line up with TRBD2. The germline CDR1 and CDR2 sequences are LGHNA and YSLEER. Unmatched junction bases numbered 5, after V lost 6 bases and J lost 6 bases. This CDR3 has 15 amino acids.

The rearrangement uses TRBV2 and TRBJ1-2; D gene unclear. Germline CDR1 reads SNHLY; CDR2 reads FYNNEI. Between the trimmed V and J ends, which lost 2 bases and 2 bases, there was a span of 6 bases. This CDR3 has 13 amino acids. In nucleotides, the CDR3 is TGTGCCAGCAGTGAAATAGAGAACTATGGCTACACCTTC. This translates into CASSEIENYGYTF.

This chain connects TRBV9 to TRBJ2-1; D is unclear. V was cut by 3 bases and J by 8 bases, with 12 bases left in between. CDR1 and CDR2 from the germline V gene are SGDLS and YYNGEE. The CDR3 totals 13 residues. CDR3 amino acids: CASSAQVRDEQFF. The CDR3 bases are TGTGCCAGCAGCGCCCAAGTCCGGGATGAGCAGTTCTTC.

This rearrangement joins TRBV28 to TRBJ2-1; 8 nucleotides agree with TRBD2. This CDR3 has 16 amino acids. Germline V gene lookup returns CDR1 MDHEN and CDR2 SYDVKM. V lost 3 bases to trimming and J lost 4 bases; unmatched junction nucleotides: 8. The CDR3, as DNA: TGTGCCAGCAGTTTCCCTAGCGGGCCGCTTTACAATGAGCAGTTCTTC. It encodes CASSFPSGPLYNEQFF.

This chain links TRBV4-2 with TRBJ2-3; the match to TRBD2 covers 7 bases. The V and J ends lost 3 bases and 2 bases, in that order; junction bases with no gene match: 5. The CDR3 extends over 15 amino acids. The germline CDR1 and CDR2 sequences are LGHNA and YNFKEQ. The CDR3 region is CASSHGTTDTDTQYF. The CDR3 nucleotides read TGTGCCAGCAGCCATGGGACTACGGACACAGATACGCAGTATTTT.

The chain couples TRBV28 to TRBJ2-4, with D possibly being TRBD1 (5 bases). Germline loops: CDR1 MDHEN, CDR2 SYDVKM. The CDR3 runs to 16 residues. Between the trimmed V and J ends, which lost 6 bases and 0 bases, there was a span of 15 bases. CDR3 nucleotide sequence: TGTGCCAGCAGCCTTAGGACAACTCTAGCCAAAAACATTCAGTACTTC. Its protein product is CASSLRTTLAKNIQYF.

This clone appeared a few times. This sequence joins TRBV28 and TRBJ2-2, with TRBD1 identical over 7 bases. After removal of 3 bases from V and 8 bases from J, the junction contained 9 bases not matched to a gene. CDR1 is MDHEN, CDR2 SYDVKM, per germline. The CDR3 consists of 15 residues. The DNA for the CDR3 is TGTGCCAGCAGTTTTGGGGACAGCCCCATAGGGGAGCTGTTTTTT. Amino acids: CASSFGDSPIGELFF.

J is TRBJ2-3 and V is TRBV6-5; 7 bases are a match to TRBD2. Germline V gene lookup returns CDR1 MNHEY and CDR2 SVGAGI. The CDR3 is 15 amino acids. J lost 2 bases, V lost 2 bases, and 4 bases had no gene match. The CDR3 DNA reads as TGTGCCAGCAGTTACCGACTAGCTAACACAGATACGCAGTATTTT. Translation gives CASSYRLANTDTQYF.

The V and J genes are TRBV4-1 and TRBJ2-1, with 7 bases identical to TRBD2. Germline loops: CDR1 MGHRA, CDR2 YSYEKL. This CDR3 has 14 amino acids. Unmatched junction bases numbered 5, after V lost 0 bases and J lost 9 bases. CDR3: CASSQDRSGVEQFF. The DNA for the CDR3 is TGCGCCAGCAGCCAAGATCGAAGCGGGGTTGAGCAGTTCTTC.

The genes are TRBV30 and TRBJ1-4, with 7 bases identical to TRBD1. Per germline, CDR1 GTSNPN and CDR2 SVGIG (reference sequence). The V gene end was trimmed by 2 bases and the J gene end by 0 bases; junction bases not matched to a gene: 6. This CDR3 is built from 16 residues. CDR3 amino acids: CAWSPGQAPTNEKLFF. Written as DNA, the CDR3 is TGTGCCTGGAGTCCAGGACAGGCACCAACTAATGAAAAACTGTTTTTT.

This clone was seen more than once but under ten times. The V gene is TRBV9, the J gene TRBJ1-1; no clear D. With 6 bases removed from V and 1 base from J, the gap between germline ends came to 7 bases. This CDR3 spans 12 amino acids. Germline CDR1 SGDLS, CDR2 YYNGEE. The CDR3 sequence is CASKSSNTEAFF. The CDR3 DNA reads TGTGCCAGCAAGAGTTCGAACACTGAAGCTTTCTTT. Looking up the rest from reference TRBV9 and TRBJ1-1 gives the full variable domain: DSGVTQTPKHLITATGQRVTLRCSPRSGDLSVYWYQQSLDQGLQFLIQYYNGEERAKGNILERFSAQQFPDLHSELNLSSLELGDSALYFCASKSSNTEAFFGQGTRLTVV.

The chain recombines TRBV28 with TRBJ1-2; D is unclear. The V gene lost 1 base and the J gene lost 4 bases, with 16 bases spanning the gap. In germline, CDR1 is MDHEN, CDR2 SYDVKM. The CDR3 runs to 16 residues. Here the CDR3 reads CASSLSRAGIAYGYTF. DNA of the CDR3: TGTGCCAGCAGTTTATCGAGGGCCGGCATAGCCTATGGCTACACCTTC.

The J gene is TRBJ2-3, the V gene TRBV27, with TRBD2 matching 10 bases. This CDR3 has 17 residues. Germline assignment: CDR1 MNHEY and CDR2 SMNVEV (reference sequence). The V segment lost 5 bases and the J segment 0 bases; nucleotides outside the gene matches: 8. The DNA for the CDR3 is TGTGCCAGCAGTATATTAGCGGGGGGCTCTAGCACAGATACGCAGTATTTT. Translation gives CASSILAGGSSTDTQYF.

J is TRBJ1-3 and V is TRBV4-1; D not certain. This CDR3 region has 16 residues. Deletions cut 4 bases from V and 2 bases from J, with 15 bases between. CDR1 is MGHRA and CDR2 is YSYEKL in the germline V gene. CDR3 sequence reads: CASSRLIGVAGNTIYF. The CDR3 DNA reads TGCGCCAGCAGCCGCCTCATTGGAGTGGCTGGAAACACCATATATTTT.

In its sample, this clone was seen once. The J gene is TRBJ1-1, the V gene TRBV29-1; tentative D call: TRBD1 (5 bases). Deletions cut 3 bases from V and 0 bases from J, with 8 bases between. The CDR3 loop spans 13 amino acids. Germline V lookup: CDR1 SQVTM, CDR2 ANQGSEA. The CDR3 DNA reads TGCAGCGTTGACGAGGGGTTGAACACTGAAGCTTTCTTT. It specifies CSVDEGLNTEAFF.

The chain recombines TRBV5-1 with TRBJ2-7, with TRBD2 matching over 8 bases. The CDR3 extends over 15 amino acids. With 4 bases clipped from V and 4 bases from J, the junction kept 10 bases outside the gene matches. Germline CDR1 is SGHRS and CDR2 is YFSETQ. The DNA for the CDR3 is TGCGCCAGCAGCCGACTCGCGGGAGGCTTTTACGAGCAGTACTTC. It translates to CASSRLAGGFYEQYF.

The V gene is TRBV5-6, the J gene TRBJ2-7, with unresolved D. Germline V gives CDR1 SGHDT, CDR2 YYEEEE. There are 15 residues in the CDR3. Deletions cut 4 bases from V and 0 bases from J, with 14 bases between. CDR3 loop: CASSSWYDPSYEQYF. The CDR3 DNA follows: TGTGCCAGCAGCAGCTGGTATGACCCCTCCTACGAGCAGTACTTC.

The chain links TRBV4-1 to TRBJ1-4; no clear D gene. The CDR3 length is 14 residues. Germline values: CDR1 MGHRA, CDR2 YSYEKL. The V gene lost 4 bases and the J gene lost 0 bases, with 6 bases spanning the gap. CDR3 amino acids: CASSPQTTNEKLFF. As DNA, the CDR3 is TGCGCCAGCAGCCCACAGACAACTAATGAAAAACTGTTTTTT.